This T cell receptor (beta chain) was recorded in a study of blood T cell repertoires in COVID-19. Clones were read by immunoSEQ multiplex PCR, and TCRdb kept only the in-frame ones, dropping some. Of approximately 220,000 clones listed, roughly 87% are singletons. This clone was seen only once. CDR1 SGHDT and CDR2 YYEEEE come from the germline V gene. The V gene lost 5 bases and the J gene lost 9 bases, with 15 bases spanning the gap. The CDR3 has 13 residues. Those who participated ranged in age from roughly 18 to 89 years and resided in about two dozen US areas. The chain joins TRBV5-6 to TRBJ2-4; D is possibly TRBD1 (6 bases). The receptor's source is a woman aged 25 to 39 with acute COVID-19. The sample consisted of PBMCs or T cells enriched from blood (not recorded which). CDR3 in DNA: TGTGCCAGCAGTCTACAGGGCTATGCCATTCAGTACTTC. The encoded protein is CASSLQGYAIQYF.